The 13 T cell receptor beta chains below come from one sample, sequenced in a study of cytomegalovirus exposure and HLA in healthy donors. This PCR relied on a set of 60 Vbeta primers and 13 Jbeta primers. TCRdb's table, derived via immunoSEQ multiplex PCR, lists solely in-frame clones and lacks some. In total, the table holds approximately 27,000 clones. The sample consisted of PBMCs. The receptor source for this set is a man younger than 45 in good health and CMV-seronegative.

The V call is TRBV15, the J call TRBJ1-3; D is undetermined. This CDR3 spans 14 amino acids. The germline V gene has CDR1 LNHNV and CDR2 YYDKDF (reference sequence). V was trimmed by 0 bases and J by 6 bases, leaving 9 bases between them. CDR3 residues: CATSRDQRKNTIYF. CDR3 coding DNA: TGTGCCACCAGCAGAGATCAGCGGAAAAACACCATATATTTT.

The J gene is TRBJ2-2, the V gene TRBV2; 7 bases agree with TRBD1. V shed 6 bases and J 6 bases; nucleotides not matched to a gene: 10. The CDR3 spans 15 residues. In germline, CDR1 is SNHLY, CDR2 FYNNEI. The CDR3 nucleotides are TGTGCCAGCAGAGCTAACAGGGGCGCGGCCGGGGAGCTGTTTTTT. This sequence encodes CASRANRGAAGELFF.

The V and J genes are TRBV10-2 and TRBJ1-5, with D perhaps TRBD1 (6 bases). Germline-derived CDR1 and CDR2 are WSHSY and SAAADI. Trimming removed 5 bases at V and 7 bases at J, with 12 bases between. The CDR3 extends over 13 amino acids. CDR3 bases: TGCGCCAGCAGTCCGGGGGGCGGGCAGCCCCAGCATTTT. This codes for CASSPGGGQPQHF.

The chain carries TRBV30 and TRBJ1-6; unclear D gene. Germline V gene sequence: CDR1 GTSNPN, CDR2 SVGIG (reference sequence). The CDR3 runs 17 residues. Deletions cut 2 bases from V and 0 bases from J, with 14 bases between. The CDR3 DNA is TGTGCCTGGAGTTCCTCTTTCCCGAGCTCCTATAATTCACCCCTCCACTTT. This gives the protein CAWSSSFPSSYNSPLHF.

This chain connects TRBV7-9 to TRBJ2-1; 13 bases are shared with TRBD2. Trimming cost V 6 bases and J 6 bases; bases outside gene matches: 8. Germline V lookup: CDR1 SEHNR, CDR2 FQNEAQ (reference sequence). The CDR3 extends over 16 amino acids. CDR3 sequence reads: CASSLLTSGGANEQFF. CDR3 sequence (DNA): TGTGCCAGCAGTCTCCTTACTAGCGGGGGGGCCAATGAGCAGTTCTTC.

The chain recombines TRBV25-1 with TRBJ1-5; D uncertain. The CDR3 is 14 residues long. Trimming removed 5 bases at V and 0 bases at J, with 8 bases between. Germline values: CDR1 MGHDK, CDR2 SYGVNS. CDR3 sequence: CASSRRVSNQPQHF. The DNA of the CDR3 is TGTGCCAGCAGTCGGAGGGTTAGCAATCAGCCCCAGCATTTT.

V is TRBV18 and J is TRBJ2-2; no definite D call. The CDR3 covers 13 residues. V gave up 2 bases and J gave up 7 bases, with 8 bases separating them. From germline, CDR1 is KGHSH and CDR2 LQKENI. The chain's CDR3 is CASSPETYGELFF. In DNA, the CDR3 is TGTGCCAGCTCACCAGAAACATACGGGGAGCTGTTTTTT.

The genes are TRBV30 and TRBJ1-2, with D possibly matching TRBD1 (6 bases). With 4 bases removed from V and 2 bases from J, the gap between germline ends came to 11 bases. CDR3 length: 13 residues. From germline, CDR1 is GTSNPN and CDR2 SVGIG (reference sequence). The CDR3 coding sequence is TGTGCCTGGACCCAGGGGACCAACTATGGCTACACCTTC. The encoded protein is CAWTQGTNYGYTF.

This chain joins TRBV7-8 and TRBJ1-1; D not resolved. The CDR3 loop spans 14 amino acids. Germline loops: CDR1 SGHVS, CDR2 FQNEAQ. Trimming cost V 7 bases and J 1 base, with 13 bases left between them. DNA of the CDR3: TGTGCCAGCACCTTCGGGATTCGGAACACTGAAGCTTTCTTT. Protein: CASTFGIRNTEAFF.

The chain links TRBV18 to TRBJ2-3; D not certain. Trimming shortened V by 3 bases and J by 2 bases, and 3 bases separated the two germline ends. The CDR3 loop spans 12 amino acids. Germline assignment: CDR1 KGHSH and CDR2 LQKENI. The CDR3 loop reads CASSPYTDTQYF. The CDR3 nucleotides read TGTGCCAGCTCACCCTACACAGATACGCAGTATTTT.

This chain connects TRBV30 to TRBJ1-4; 8 bases align to TRBD1. CDR3 length: 15 residues. Unmatched junction bases numbered 5, after V lost 1 base and J lost 4 bases. CDR1 GTSNPN and CDR2 SVGIG come from the germline V gene (reference sequence). Here the CDR3 reads CAWSANRGFNEKLFF. The CDR3 coding sequence is TGTGCCTGGAGTGCAAACAGGGGGTTTAATGAAAAACTGTTTTTT.

The chain couples TRBV11-3 to TRBJ2-3; 15 bases match TRBD2. The germline V gene has CDR1 SGHNT and CDR2 YENEEA. V gave up 5 bases and J gave up 3 bases; unmatched junction bases: 3. The CDR3 totals 16 residues. CDR3 region: CASSRGTSGRTDTQYF. CDR3 bases: TGTGCCAGCAGCCGCGGGACTAGCGGGAGGACAGATACGCAGTATTTT.

The chain recombines TRBV5-8 with TRBJ2-1, with a possible D match to TRBD1 (6 bases). CDR1 and CDR2 (germline): SGHTS, YDEGEE. The V end was cut by 0 bases, the J end by 4 bases, with 8 bases between. This CDR3 spans 14 amino acids. The CDR3 nucleotides are TGTGCCAGCAGCTTGGGGACAGATTACAATGAGCAGTTCTTC. Its protein is CASSLGTDYNEQFF.